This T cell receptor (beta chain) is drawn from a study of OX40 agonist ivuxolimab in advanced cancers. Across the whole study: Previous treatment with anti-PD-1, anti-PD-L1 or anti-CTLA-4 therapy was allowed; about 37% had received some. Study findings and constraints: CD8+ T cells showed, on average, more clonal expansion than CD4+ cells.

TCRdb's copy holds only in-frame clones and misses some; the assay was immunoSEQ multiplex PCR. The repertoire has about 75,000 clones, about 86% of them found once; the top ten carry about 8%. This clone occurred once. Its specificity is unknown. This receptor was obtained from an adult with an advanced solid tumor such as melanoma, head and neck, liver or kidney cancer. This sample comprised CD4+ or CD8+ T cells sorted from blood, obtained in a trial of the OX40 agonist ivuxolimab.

The CDR3 DNA reads TGCGCCAGCTCCCGGGACAGGTACAATGAGCAGTTCTTC. It codes for CASSRDRYNEQFF. The chain joins TRBV5-1 to TRBJ2-1, with 8 bases fitting TRBD1. The CDR3 length is 13 residues. Germline lookup yields CDR1 SGHRS and CDR2 YFSETQ. Losses at the gene ends were 7 bases for V and 4 bases for J; bases not matched to a gene: 4.